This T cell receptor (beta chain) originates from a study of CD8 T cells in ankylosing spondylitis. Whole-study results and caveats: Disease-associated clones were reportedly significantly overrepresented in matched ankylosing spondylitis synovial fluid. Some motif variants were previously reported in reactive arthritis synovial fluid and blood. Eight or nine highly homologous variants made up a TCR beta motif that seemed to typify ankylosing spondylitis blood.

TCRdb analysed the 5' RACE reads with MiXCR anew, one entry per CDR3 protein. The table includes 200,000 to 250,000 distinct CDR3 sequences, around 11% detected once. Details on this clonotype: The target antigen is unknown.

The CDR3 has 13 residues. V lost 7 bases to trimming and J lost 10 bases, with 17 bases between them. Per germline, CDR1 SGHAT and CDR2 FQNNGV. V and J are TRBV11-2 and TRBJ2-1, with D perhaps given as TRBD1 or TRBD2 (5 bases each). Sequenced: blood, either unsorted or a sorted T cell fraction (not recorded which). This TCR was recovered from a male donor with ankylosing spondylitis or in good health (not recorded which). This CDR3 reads CASTLTGTAEQFF. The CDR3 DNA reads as TGTGCCAGCACCCTAACCGGGACCGCCGAGCAGTTCTTC. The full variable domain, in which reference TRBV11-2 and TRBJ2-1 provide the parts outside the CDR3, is EAGVAQSPRYKIIEKRQSVAFWCNPISGHATLYWYQQILGQGPKLLIQFQNNGVVDDSQLPKDRFSAERLKGVDSTLKIQPAKLEDSAVYLCASTLTGTAEQFFGPGTRLTVL.